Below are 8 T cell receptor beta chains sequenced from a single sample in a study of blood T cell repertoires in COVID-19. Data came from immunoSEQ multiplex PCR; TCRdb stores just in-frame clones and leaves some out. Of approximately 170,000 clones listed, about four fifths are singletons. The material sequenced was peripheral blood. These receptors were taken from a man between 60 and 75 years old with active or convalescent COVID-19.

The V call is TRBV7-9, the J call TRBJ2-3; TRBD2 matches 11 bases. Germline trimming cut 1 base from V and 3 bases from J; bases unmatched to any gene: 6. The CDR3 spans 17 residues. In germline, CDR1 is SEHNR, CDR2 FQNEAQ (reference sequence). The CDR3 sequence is CASSLGTSGSGTDTQYF. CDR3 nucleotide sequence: TGTGCCAGCAGCTTAGGTACTAGCGGGAGTGGGACAGATACGCAGTATTTT.

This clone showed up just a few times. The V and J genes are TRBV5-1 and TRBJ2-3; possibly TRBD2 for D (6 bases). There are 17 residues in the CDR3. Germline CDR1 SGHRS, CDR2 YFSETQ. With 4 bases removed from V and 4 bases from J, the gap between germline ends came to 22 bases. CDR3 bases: TGCGCCAGCAGCCCCACGACTAGTCTGAGGAGTGCAGATACGCAGTATTTT. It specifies CASSPTTSLRSADTQYF.

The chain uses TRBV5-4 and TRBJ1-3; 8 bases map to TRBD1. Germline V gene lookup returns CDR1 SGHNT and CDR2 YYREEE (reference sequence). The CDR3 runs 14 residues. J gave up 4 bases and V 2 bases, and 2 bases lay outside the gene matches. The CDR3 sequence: CASSFQGAGNTIYF. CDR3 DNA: TGTGCCAGCAGCTTCCAGGGGGCCGGAAACACCATATATTTT.

The CDR3 reads CATSAKAAVSYNEQFF. CDR3 sequence (DNA): TGTGCCACCAGTGCCAAGGCGGCAGTCTCCTACAATGAGCAGTTCTTC. The rearrangement joins TRBV24-1 to TRBJ2-1; D is undetermined. The CDR3 has 16 amino acids. The germline V gene has CDR1 KGHDR and CDR2 SFDVKD. V dropped 5 bases and J dropped 0 bases, with 13 bases sitting between them.

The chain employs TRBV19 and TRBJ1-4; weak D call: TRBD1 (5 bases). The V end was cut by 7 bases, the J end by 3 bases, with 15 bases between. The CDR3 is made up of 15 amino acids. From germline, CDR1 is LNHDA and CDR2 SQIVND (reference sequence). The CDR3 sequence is CASTSGRAPNEKLFF. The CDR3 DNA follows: TGTGCCAGTACCTCCGGCAGGGCACCTAATGAAAAACTGTTTTTT. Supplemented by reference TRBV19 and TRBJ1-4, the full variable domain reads DGGITQSPKYLFRKEGQNVTLSCEQNLNHDAMYWYRQDPGQGLRLIYYSQIVNDFQKGDIAEGYSVSREKKESFPLTVTSAQKNPTAFYLCASTSGRAPNEKLFFGSGTQLSVL.

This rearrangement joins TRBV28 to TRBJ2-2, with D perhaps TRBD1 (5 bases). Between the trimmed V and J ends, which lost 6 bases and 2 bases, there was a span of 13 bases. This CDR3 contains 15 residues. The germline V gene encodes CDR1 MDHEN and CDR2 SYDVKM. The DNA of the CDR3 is TGTGCCAGCAGCAGACCAGGGTCCAACACCGGGGAGCTGTTTTTT. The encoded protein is CASSRPGSNTGELFF.

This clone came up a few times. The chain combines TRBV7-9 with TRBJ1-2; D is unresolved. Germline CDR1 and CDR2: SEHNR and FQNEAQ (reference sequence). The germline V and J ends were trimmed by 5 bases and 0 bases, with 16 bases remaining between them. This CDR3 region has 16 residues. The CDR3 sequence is CASSLNTRLTNYGYTF. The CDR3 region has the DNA TGTGCCAGCAGCCTTAATACCAGGCTGACTAACTATGGCTACACCTTC.

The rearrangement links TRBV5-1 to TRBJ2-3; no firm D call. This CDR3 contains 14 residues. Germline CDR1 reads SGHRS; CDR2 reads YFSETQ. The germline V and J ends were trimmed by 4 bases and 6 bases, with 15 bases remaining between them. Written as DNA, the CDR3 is TGCGCCAGCAGCCTAACGTTCAGGTTGGATACGCAGTATTTT. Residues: CASSLTFRLDTQYF.